This T cell receptor beta chain was obtained from a study of cytomegalovirus exposure and HLA in healthy donors. Overall study results and limits: Prior analysis indicated that the majority of TCR beta V segments exhibited productivity approximately 90% or approximately 30% of the time. In a later analysis, at a false discovery rate of 0.05, 15,000 to 20,000 TCR beta sequences were associated with HLA alleles.

As concerns this clone: Its matching antigen is unknown.

The germline CDR1 and CDR2 sequences are LNHDA and SQIVND (reference sequence). The CDR3 totals 14 residues. The V end was cut by 7 bases, the J end by 0 bases, with 11 bases between. PCR was performed using 60 Vbeta and 13 Jbeta primers. Sequencing used immunoSEQ multiplex PCR; TCRdb keeps in-frame clones, though not all of them. The repertoire holds 100,000 to 130,000 clones, around 76% seen once, with about 2.3% in the top ten. Healthy bone marrow donors made up the cohort. Sequencing was carried out using PBMCs. The chain has TRBV19 and TRBJ2-3, with D perhaps matching TRBD2 (5 bases). The clonotype comes from a man between 18 and 35 years old in good health and CMV-seronegative. The CDR3 here is CASTVGGSTDTQYF. Written as DNA, the CDR3 is TGTGCCAGTACGGTGGGCGGGAGCACAGATACGCAGTATTTT.